Sequencing of this TCR beta chain was carried out in a study of T cell repertoires in cytomegalovirus infection. The CDR3 has 15 amino acids. CDR1 SSHAT and CDR2 FNYEAQ come from the germline V gene (reference sequence). The V and J ends lost 1 base and 2 bases, in that order; junction bases with no gene match: 4. TCRdb independently ran MiXCR on the reads; one entry per CDR3 protein. The table records about 300,000 distinct CDR3 sequences, roughly a quarter of them present only once. By sample fraction, this clonotype is medium-sized. The sequencing input was PBMCs. V gene TRBV7-7 combines with J gene TRBJ2-7; 8 bases align to TRBD2. This receptor was obtained from a human donor in good health (CMV status not recorded). Some clones in this sample may be carry-over from other donors' samples. The CDR3 DNA reads TGTGCCAGCAGCTTAGGGCGGGAGGCGGCCTACGAGCAGTACTTC. Residues: CASSLGREAAYEQYF.